This T cell receptor (beta chain) stems from a study of blood T cell repertoires in COVID-19 (dated by TCRdb to 2019 to 2021). In terms of the full investigation: Samples from collaborators originated in the United States, Italy and Spain and spanned both the acute and convalescent phases of COVID-19. Sample metadata almost always included a de-identified subject ID, COVID-19 status, age in years and sex. Where available, HLA class I and class II types were taken from metadata supplied by the sample provider and were not determined by assay-based typing. Samples were obtained from the ongoing ImmuneRACE study (first 160 participants) and from 1,254 subjects provided by 6 global collaborators. Deeply sampled blood TCRbeta repertoires from subjects exposed to, actively infected with, or recovered from COVID-19 were included in the dataset. The repertoires were made available in a free public database intended to serve as a resource for research on the immune response to SARS-CoV-2. The material from the prospective study consisted of cDNA or gDNA derived from T cells, B-cell-depleted T cells, or PBMCs.

The immunoSEQ Assay, a bias-controlled multiplex PCR, was used to amplify TCRbeta CDR3 regions from genomic DNA. Per the authors' processing: The number of nucleated cells in each sample was estimated from the amplification of reference gene primers within the assay. To quantify the absolute abundance of each unique TCRbeta CDR3 rearrangement, sequence reads were collapsed and filtered. For each sample, productive Simpson clonality was calculated by taking the square root of Simpson's diversity index across productive rearrangements. TCRdb's version of the immuneACCESS table is confined to in-frame rearrangements and falls short of the full clone set. An unresolved V gene accounts for under half of the shortfall where checked; the remainder is of unknown origin. V and J calls and clone size come straight from that table; D and trimming were deduced from the DNA. The table for this sample lists a few hundred thousand clones; 87% of them were counted only once. About 2% of the sample is held by the ten biggest clonotypes.

Whole blood was collected in K2EDTA tubes by collaborating institutions according to the institutions' own protocols. For TCRbeta analysis, collaborator samples were shipped as frozen whole blood, as isolated PBMCs, or as DNA extracted from either sample type. A note on this clone: No antigen is known for it. The sample holds no much larger clone one base away, and base qualities are not on file.

Based on the germline V gene (reference sequence), the CDR1 and CDR2 sequences are MNHEY and SMNVEV. Relative to germline, V is 0 bases shorter and J is 5 bases shorter, with 8 bases between their ends. Spanning cysteine to phenylalanine, the CDR3 consists of 13 amino acids. Only the CDR3 portion is preserved as DNA: 39 bases, with reading frame beginning at the first base. Study-level results and caveats: The quantity of clinical and demographic metadata differed by source and by participant and was supplied without curation.

This receptor was obtained from a man aged 18 to 30 with active or convalescent COVID-19. The chain is encoded by TRBV27 joined to TRBJ2-7, and TRBD1 may be the D gene, going by 5 matching bases. Source material: peripheral blood. The nucleotides read TGTGCCAGCAGTTTATCCAGGGTTAACGAGCAGTACTTC. It translates to CASSLSRVNEQYF.